Sequencing of this T cell receptor beta chain was carried out in a study of T cell responses to AZD1222 COVID-19 vaccine. Per germline, CDR1 SGHRS and CDR2 YFSETQ. Trimming shortened V by 3 bases and J by 0 bases, and 3 bases separated the two germline ends. The CDR3 length is 13 residues. Sequenced by immunoSEQ multiplex PCR; TCRdb stores in-frame clones only, minus some. This sample has about 140,000 clones, with over 80% found just once. The sequences come from peripheral blood, collected 28 days after the second AZD1222 dose. The rearrangement links TRBV5-1 to TRBJ1-4; D gene ambiguous. This TCR came from an adult who received the AZD1222 COVID-19 vaccine. CDR3 protein: CASSSSTNEKLFF. CDR3 bases: TGCGCCAGCAGCTCATCAACTAATGAAAAACTGTTTTTT.